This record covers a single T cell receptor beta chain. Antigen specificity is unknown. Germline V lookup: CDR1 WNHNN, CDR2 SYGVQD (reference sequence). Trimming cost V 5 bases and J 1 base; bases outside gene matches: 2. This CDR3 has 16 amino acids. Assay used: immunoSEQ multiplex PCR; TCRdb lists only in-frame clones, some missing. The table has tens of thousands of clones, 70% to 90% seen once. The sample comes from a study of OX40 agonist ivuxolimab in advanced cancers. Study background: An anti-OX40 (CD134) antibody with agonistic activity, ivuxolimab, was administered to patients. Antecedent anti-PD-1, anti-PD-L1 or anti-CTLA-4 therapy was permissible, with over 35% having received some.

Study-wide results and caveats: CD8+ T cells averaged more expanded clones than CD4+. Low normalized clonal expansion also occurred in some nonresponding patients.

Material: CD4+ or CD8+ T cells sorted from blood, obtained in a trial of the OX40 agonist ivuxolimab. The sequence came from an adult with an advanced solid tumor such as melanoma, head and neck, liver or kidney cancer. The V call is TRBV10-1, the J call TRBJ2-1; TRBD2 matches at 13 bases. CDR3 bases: TGCGCCAGCAGTCGGACTAGCGGGAGTTCCTACAATGAGCAGTTCTTC. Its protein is CASSRTSGSSYNEQFF.